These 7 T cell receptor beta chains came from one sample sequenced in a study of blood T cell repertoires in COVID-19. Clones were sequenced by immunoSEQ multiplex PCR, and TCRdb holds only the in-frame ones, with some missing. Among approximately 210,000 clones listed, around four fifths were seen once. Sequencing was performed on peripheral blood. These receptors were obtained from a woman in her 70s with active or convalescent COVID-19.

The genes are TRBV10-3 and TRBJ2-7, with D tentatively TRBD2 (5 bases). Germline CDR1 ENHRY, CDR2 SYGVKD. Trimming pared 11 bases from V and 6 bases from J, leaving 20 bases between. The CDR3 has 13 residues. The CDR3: CASGGDRWGEQYF. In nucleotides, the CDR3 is TGTGCCTCCGGAGGCGACCGATGGGGCGAGCAGTACTTC.

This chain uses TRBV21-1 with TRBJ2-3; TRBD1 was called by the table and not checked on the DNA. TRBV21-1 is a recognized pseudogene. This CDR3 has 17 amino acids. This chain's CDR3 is CASSKDRNRASTDTQYF. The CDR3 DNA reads TGTGCCAGCAGCAAAGATAGGAACAGGGCAAGCACAGATACGCAGTATTTT.

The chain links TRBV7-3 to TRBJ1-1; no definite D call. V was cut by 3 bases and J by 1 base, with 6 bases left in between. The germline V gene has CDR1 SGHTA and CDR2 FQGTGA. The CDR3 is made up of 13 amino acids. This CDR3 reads CASSFAGNTEAFF. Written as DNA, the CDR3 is TGTGCCAGCAGCTTCGCCGGGAACACTGAAGCTTTCTTT.

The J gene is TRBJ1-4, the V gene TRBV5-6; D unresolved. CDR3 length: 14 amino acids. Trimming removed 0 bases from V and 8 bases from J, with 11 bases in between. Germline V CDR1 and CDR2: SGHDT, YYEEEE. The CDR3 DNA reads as TGTGCCAGCAGCTTGGGAGGGTGGAAGGAAAAACTGTTTTTT. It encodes CASSLGGWKEKLFF. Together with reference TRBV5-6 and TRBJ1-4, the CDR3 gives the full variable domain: DAGVTQSPTHLIKTRGQQVTLRCSPKSGHDTVSWYQQALGQGPQFIFQYYEEEERQRGNFPDRFSGHQFPNYSSELNVNALLLGDSALYLCASSLGGWKEKLFFGSGTQLSVL.

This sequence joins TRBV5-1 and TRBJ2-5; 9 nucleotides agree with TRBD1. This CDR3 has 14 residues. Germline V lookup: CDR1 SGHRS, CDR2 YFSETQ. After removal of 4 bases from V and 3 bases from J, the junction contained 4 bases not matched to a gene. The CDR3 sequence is CASSPDRGEETQYF. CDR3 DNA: TGCGCCAGCAGCCCGGACAGGGGAGAAGAGACCCAGTACTTC.

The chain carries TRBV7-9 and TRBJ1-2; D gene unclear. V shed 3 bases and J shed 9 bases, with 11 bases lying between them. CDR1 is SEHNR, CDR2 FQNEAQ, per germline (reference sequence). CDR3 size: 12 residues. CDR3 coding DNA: TGTGCCAGCAGCTTTGGGAGTACCCGCTACACCTTC. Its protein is CASSFGSTRYTF.

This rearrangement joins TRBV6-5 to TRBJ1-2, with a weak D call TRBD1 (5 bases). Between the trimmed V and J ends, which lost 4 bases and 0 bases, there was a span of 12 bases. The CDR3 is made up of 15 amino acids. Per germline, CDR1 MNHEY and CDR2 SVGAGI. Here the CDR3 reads CASSWGLASNYGYTF. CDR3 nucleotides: TGTGCCAGCAGTTGGGGCCTCGCCTCTAACTATGGCTACACCTTC.